A selection of T cell receptor beta chains follows, all from one sample in a study of cytomegalovirus exposure and HLA in healthy donors. Using immunoSEQ multiplex PCR, the repertoire was profiled, and TCRdb retains in-frame clones only, with some absent. Of under 130,000 clones in the sample, 60% to 80% were seen once. The source material was PBMCs. All receptors derive from a middle-aged man in good health and CMV-seropositive. Both conserved end residues are part of each CDR3. D genes are given only for firm matches. The size of a clone is reported for some rows only, either as once, few or many, or as a class for expanded clones.

d_call: NA; j_call: TRBJ1-1; clone_size: NA; v_call: TRBV9; cdr3_nt: TGTGCCAGCGGGCGTAAACAGTCGGAAGCTTTCTTT; cdr3_aa: CASGRKQSEAFF
d_call: TRBD1; j_call: TRBJ1-1; clone_size: NA; v_call: TRBV5-1; cdr3_nt: TGCGCCAGCAGCTACCAGGGGGAAACTGAAGCTTTCTTT; cdr3_aa: CASSYQGETEAFF
d_call: NA; j_call: TRBJ1-1; clone_size: NA; v_call: TRBV5-4; cdr3_nt: TGTGCCAGCAGCTTGGTTCCAGGGGACACTGAAGCTTTCTTT; cdr3_aa: CASSLVPGDTEAFF
d_call: NA; j_call: TRBJ2-7; clone_size: NA; v_call: TRBV7-8; cdr3_nt: TGTGCCAGCAGCTTAGCGGGACTGTTCTACGAGCAGTACTTC; cdr3_aa: CASSLAGLFYEQYF
d_call: TRBD1; j_call: TRBJ1-2; clone_size: NA; v_call: TRBV5-4; cdr3_nt: TGTGCCAGCAGCTCCTTGACAGGGTCCGGCTACACCTTC; cdr3_aa: CASSSLTGSGYTF
d_call: TRBD1; j_call: TRBJ1-2; clone_size: NA; v_call: TRBV2; cdr3_nt: TGTGCCAGCACCCCGACAGGGGATGGCTACACCTTC; cdr3_aa: CASTPTGDGYTF
d_call: NA; j_call: TRBJ2-7; clone_size: NA; v_call: TRBV5-4; cdr3_nt: TGTGCCAGCAGCTTCACTGACTACGAGCAGTACTTC; cdr3_aa: CASSFTDYEQYF
d_call: NA; j_call: TRBJ1-1; clone_size: NA; v_call: TRBV18; cdr3_nt: TGTGCCAGCTCACCCGGGGGAGATGACACTGAAGCTTTCTTT; cdr3_aa: CASSPGGDDTEAFF
d_call: NA; j_call: TRBJ1-1; clone_size: NA; v_call: TRBV18; cdr3_nt: TGTGCCAGCTCACAAACAACCGCGGGGATCGCTGAAGCTTTCTTT; cdr3_aa: CASSQTTAGIAEAFF
d_call: TRBD1; j_call: TRBJ1-2; clone_size: NA; v_call: TRBV27; cdr3_nt: TGTGCCAGCAGTTTATCCGGGACAGGGCTAGGCTACACCTTC; cdr3_aa: CASSLSGTGLGYTF
d_call: TRBD1; j_call: TRBJ2-1; clone_size: NA; v_call: TRBV5-1; cdr3_nt: TGCGCCAGCGGAAAGACGGGACAGGGGTTCAATGAGCAGTTCTTC; cdr3_aa: CASGKTGQGFNEQFF
d_call: NA; j_call: TRBJ1-2; clone_size: NA; v_call: TRBV19; cdr3_nt: TGTGCCAGTAGTACCCTCGAGGGAAGTCGTGGCTACACCTTC; cdr3_aa: CASSTLEGSRGYTF
d_call: NA; j_call: TRBJ1-2; clone_size: NA; v_call: TRBV5-5; cdr3_nt: TGTGCCAGCAGCTTGTCAGGGGACGGTGGCTACACCTTC; cdr3_aa: CASSLSGDGGYTF
d_call: NA; j_call: TRBJ1-1; clone_size: NA; v_call: TRBV19; cdr3_nt: TGTGCCAGTAGCAGGGGTAACACTGAAGCTTTCTTT; cdr3_aa: CASSRGNTEAFF
d_call: NA; j_call: TRBJ2-7; clone_size: NA; v_call: TRBV5-1; cdr3_nt: TGCGCCAGCAGTGCGGGCAGCCCCTACGAGCAGTACTTC; cdr3_aa: CASSAGSPYEQYF
d_call: NA; j_call: TRBJ2-3; clone_size: NA; v_call: TRBV29-1; cdr3_nt: TGCAGCGTTCAGCAGGCTTCTAGCACAGATACGCAGTATTTT; cdr3_aa: CSVQQASSTDTQYF
d_call: TRBD1; j_call: TRBJ2-5; clone_size: once; v_call: TRBV7-9; cdr3_nt: TGTGCAAAGGGGGCAGACCACCAAGAGACCCAGTACTTC; cdr3_aa: CAKGADHQETQYF
d_call: NA; j_call: TRBJ1-2; clone_size: NA; v_call: TRBV19; cdr3_nt: TGTGCCAGTACTCCCGGACAGCCTCAGTTTGGCTACACCTTC; cdr3_aa: CASTPGQPQFGYTF
d_call: TRBD1; j_call: TRBJ2-3; clone_size: NA; v_call: TRBV7-3; cdr3_nt: TGTGCCAGCAGCACAGGGGGCGCGGGGCCAGATACGCAGTATTTT; cdr3_aa: CASSTGGAGPDTQYF
d_call: NA; j_call: TRBJ2-3; clone_size: NA; v_call: TRBV15; cdr3_nt: TGTGCCACCAGCAGTGATCAAGGGGGGGCTAAAGATACGCAGTATTTT; cdr3_aa: CATSSDQGGAKDTQYF
d_call: TRBD1; j_call: TRBJ1-1; clone_size: NA; v_call: TRBV4-2; cdr3_nt: TGTGCCAGCAGCCAAGAACGACAGGGCCGAGAAGCTTTCTTT; cdr3_aa: CASSQERQGREAFF
d_call: NA; j_call: TRBJ2-3; clone_size: medium-sized; v_call: TRBV9; cdr3_nt: TGTGCCAGCAGCGTATCAGGGACTAGCACAGATACGCAGTATTTT; cdr3_aa: CASSVSGTSTDTQYF
d_call: NA; j_call: TRBJ1-2; clone_size: NA; v_call: TRBV5-5; cdr3_nt: TGTGCCAGCAGCTTGTACTTTGGCGGGGATGGCTACACCTTC; cdr3_aa: CASSLYFGGDGYTF
d_call: NA; j_call: TRBJ1-2; clone_size: NA; v_call: TRBV30; cdr3_nt: TGTGCCTGGAGCTGGGGGGGTCTGCTTCAGTTC; cdr3_aa: CAWSWGGLLQF
d_call: TRBD2; j_call: TRBJ2-1; clone_size: NA; v_call: TRBV5-1; cdr3_nt: TGCGCCAGCAGCCCGAGACTAGCGGGAGGCAATGAGCAGTTCTTC; cdr3_aa: CASSPRLAGGNEQFF
d_call: NA; j_call: TRBJ1-1; clone_size: few; v_call: TRBV6-5; cdr3_nt: TGTGCCAGCAGTGAAAAGGGGTTTGGGGCTTTCTTT; cdr3_aa: CASSEKGFGAFF
d_call: TRBD1; j_call: TRBJ1-2; clone_size: few; v_call: TRBV9; cdr3_nt: TGTGCCAGCAGCGCGTCGGGCAGGGGGGACTATGGCTACACCTTC; cdr3_aa: CASSASGRGDYGYTF
d_call: TRBD2; j_call: TRBJ2-5; clone_size: NA; v_call: TRBV30; cdr3_nt: TGTGCCTGGAGAGGCGGGAGGGCGACCCAGTACTTC; cdr3_aa: CAWRGGRATQYF
d_call: TRBD1; j_call: TRBJ2-1; clone_size: NA; v_call: TRBV6-4; cdr3_nt: TGTGCCAGCAGTGACTCCCGACAGGGCAATGAGCAGTTCTTC; cdr3_aa: CASSDSRQGNEQFF
d_call: NA; j_call: TRBJ2-7; clone_size: NA; v_call: TRBV6-1; cdr3_nt: TGTGCCAGCAGTGAATCCCCGGGGTACGAGCAGTACTTC; cdr3_aa: CASSESPGYEQYF
d_call: NA; j_call: TRBJ2-7; clone_size: NA; v_call: TRBV19; cdr3_nt: TGTGCCAGTAGTATAGATAGGACAGCCTACGAGCAGTACTTC; cdr3_aa: CASSIDRTAYEQYF
d_call: NA; j_call: TRBJ2-7; clone_size: NA; v_call: TRBV10-1; cdr3_nt: TGCGCCAGCAGTGGGGGGCCTCGGACAGCCGAGGACCACGAGCAGTACTTC; cdr3_aa: CASSGGPRTAEDHEQYF
d_call: TRBD2; j_call: TRBJ2-3; clone_size: NA; v_call: TRBV7-2; cdr3_nt: TGTGCCAGCAGCCCAGGACTAGCGGGGGCCGTCGGTACGCAGTATTTT; cdr3_aa: CASSPGLAGAVGTQYF
d_call: NA; j_call: TRBJ1-2; clone_size: NA; v_call: TRBV6-6; cdr3_nt: TGTGCCAGCAGCCTGACAGGCTTCCCTAACTATGGCTACACCTTC; cdr3_aa: CASSLTGFPNYGYTF
d_call: NA; j_call: TRBJ1-3; clone_size: NA; v_call: TRBV6-6; cdr3_nt: TGTGCCAGCAGCTCCAGGCCCGACTCTGGAAACACCATATATTTT; cdr3_aa: CASSSRPDSGNTIYF
d_call: NA; j_call: TRBJ2-3; clone_size: NA; v_call: TRBV19; cdr3_nt: TGTGCCAGTAGTATGCCCCTAGAGGGTTCGCAGTATTTT; cdr3_aa: CASSMPLEGSQYF
d_call: TRBD1; j_call: TRBJ2-3; clone_size: few; v_call: TRBV29-1; cdr3_nt: TGCAGCGTAAGACAGGGGGCCGATGGTGGCACAGATACGCAGTATTTT; cdr3_aa: CSVRQGADGGTDTQYF
d_call: NA; j_call: TRBJ1-6; clone_size: NA; v_call: TRBV4-1; cdr3_nt: TGCGCCAGCAGCCACTCAGTCCTCAGGGGAAGGGGCTCACCCCTCCACTTT; cdr3_aa: CASSHSVLRGRGSPLHF